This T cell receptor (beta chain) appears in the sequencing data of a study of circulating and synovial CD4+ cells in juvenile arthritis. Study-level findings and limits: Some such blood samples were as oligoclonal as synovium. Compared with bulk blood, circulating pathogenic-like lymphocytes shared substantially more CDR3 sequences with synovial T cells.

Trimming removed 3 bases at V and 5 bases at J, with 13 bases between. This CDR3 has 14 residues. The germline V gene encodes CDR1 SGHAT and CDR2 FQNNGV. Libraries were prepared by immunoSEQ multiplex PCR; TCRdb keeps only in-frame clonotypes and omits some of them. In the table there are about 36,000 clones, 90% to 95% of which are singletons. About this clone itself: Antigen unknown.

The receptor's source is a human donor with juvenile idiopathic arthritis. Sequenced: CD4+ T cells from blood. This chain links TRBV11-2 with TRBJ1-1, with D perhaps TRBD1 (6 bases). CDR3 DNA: TGTGCCAGCAGCTTCACAGGGAGAAGAACTGAAGCTTTCTTT. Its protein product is CASSFTGRRTEAFF.